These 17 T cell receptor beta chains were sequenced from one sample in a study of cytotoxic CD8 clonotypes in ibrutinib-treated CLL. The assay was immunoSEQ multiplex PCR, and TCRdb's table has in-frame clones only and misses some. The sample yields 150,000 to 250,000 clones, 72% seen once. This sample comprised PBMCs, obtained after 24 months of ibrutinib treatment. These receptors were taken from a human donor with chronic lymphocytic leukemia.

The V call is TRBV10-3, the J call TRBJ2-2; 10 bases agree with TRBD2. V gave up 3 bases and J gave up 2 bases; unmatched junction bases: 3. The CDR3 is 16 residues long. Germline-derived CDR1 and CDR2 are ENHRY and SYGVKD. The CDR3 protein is CAISEASGSNTGELFF. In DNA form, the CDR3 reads TGTGCCATCAGTGAAGCTAGCGGGAGTAACACCGGGGAGCTGTTTTTT.

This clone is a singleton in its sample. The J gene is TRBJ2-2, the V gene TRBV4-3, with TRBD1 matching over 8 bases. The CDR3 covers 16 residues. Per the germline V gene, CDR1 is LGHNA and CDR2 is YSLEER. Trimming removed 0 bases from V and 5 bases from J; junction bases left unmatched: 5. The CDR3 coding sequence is TGCGCCAGCAGCCAAGAAACAGGGGGTTGGACCGGGGAGCTGTTTTTT. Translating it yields CASSQETGGWTGELFF.

CDR3 sequence (DNA): TGTGCCACGCTCCGGGACAGGGTCCCCCGCTCTGGGGCCAACGTCCTGACTTTC. Protein sequence: CATLRDRVPRSGANVLTF. V usage is TRBV30 and J usage is TRBJ2-6; 9 bases fit TRBD1. Germline assignment: CDR1 GTSNPN and CDR2 SVGIG (reference sequence). This CDR3 has 18 amino acids. V lost 8 bases, J lost 0 bases, and 14 bases stayed unmatched.

CDR3 sequence (DNA): TGCAGCGTTGAAGTAGGGGCTAGCGGGAGAAAATATGAGCAGTTCTTC. It translates to CSVEVGASGRKYEQFF. This chain joins TRBV29-1 and TRBJ2-1, with 10 bases aligning to TRBD2. Unmatched junction bases numbered 11, after V lost 1 base and J lost 8 bases. The CDR3 runs 16 residues. Germline V gene data show CDR1 as SQVTM and CDR2 as ANQGSEA.

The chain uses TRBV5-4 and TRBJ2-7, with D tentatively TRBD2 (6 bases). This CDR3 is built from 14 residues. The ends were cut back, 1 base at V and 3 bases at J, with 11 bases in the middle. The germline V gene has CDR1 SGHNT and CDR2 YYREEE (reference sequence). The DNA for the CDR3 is TGTGCCAGCAGCTTGTCACACGGGAGCTACGAGCAGTACTTC. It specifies CASSLSHGSYEQYF.

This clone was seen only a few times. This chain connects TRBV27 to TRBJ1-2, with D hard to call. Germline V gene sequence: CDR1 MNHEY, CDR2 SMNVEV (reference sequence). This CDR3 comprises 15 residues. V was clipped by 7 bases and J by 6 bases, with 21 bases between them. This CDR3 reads CASMPGSREVDGYTF. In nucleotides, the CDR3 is TGTGCCAGCATGCCAGGATCGCGGGAGGTGGATGGCTACACCTTC.

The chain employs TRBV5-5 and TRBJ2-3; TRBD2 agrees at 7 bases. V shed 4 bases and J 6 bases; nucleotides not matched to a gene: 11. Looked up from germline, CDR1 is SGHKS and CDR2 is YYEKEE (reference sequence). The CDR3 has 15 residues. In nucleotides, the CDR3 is TGTGCCAGCAGCCGCCTTCTAGCGGACGGCGATACGCAGTATTTT. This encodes CASSRLLADGDTQYF.

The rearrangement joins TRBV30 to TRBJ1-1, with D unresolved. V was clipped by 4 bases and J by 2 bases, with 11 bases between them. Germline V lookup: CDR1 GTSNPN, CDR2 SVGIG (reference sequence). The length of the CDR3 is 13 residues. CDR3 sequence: CAWTRGLNTEAFF. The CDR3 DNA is TGTGCCTGGACTCGAGGGTTAAACACTGAAGCTTTCTTT.

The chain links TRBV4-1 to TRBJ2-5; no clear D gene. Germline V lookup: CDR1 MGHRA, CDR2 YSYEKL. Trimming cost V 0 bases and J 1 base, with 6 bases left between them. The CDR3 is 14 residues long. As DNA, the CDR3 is TGCGCCAGCAGCCAAGACCCCAGCCAAGAGACCCAGTACTTC. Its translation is CASSQDPSQETQYF.

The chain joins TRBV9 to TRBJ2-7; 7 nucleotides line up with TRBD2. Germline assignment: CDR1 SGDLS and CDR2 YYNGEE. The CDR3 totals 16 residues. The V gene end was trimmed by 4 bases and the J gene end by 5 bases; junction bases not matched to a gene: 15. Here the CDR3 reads CASSLVGEGLTDEQYF. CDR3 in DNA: TGTGCCAGCAGCTTAGTGGGGGAGGGTTTGACCGACGAGCAGTACTTC.

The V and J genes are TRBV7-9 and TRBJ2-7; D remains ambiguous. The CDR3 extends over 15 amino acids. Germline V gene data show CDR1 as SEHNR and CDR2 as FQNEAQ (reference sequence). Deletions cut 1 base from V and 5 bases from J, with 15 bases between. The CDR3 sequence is CASSLVWTAAHEQYF. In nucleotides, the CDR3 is TGTGCCAGCAGCTTAGTATGGACCGCGGCCCACGAGCAGTACTTC.

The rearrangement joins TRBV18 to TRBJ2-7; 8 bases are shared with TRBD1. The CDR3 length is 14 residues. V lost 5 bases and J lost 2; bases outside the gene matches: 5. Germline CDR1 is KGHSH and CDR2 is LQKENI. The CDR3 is CASSSTGGPYEQYF. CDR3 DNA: TGTGCCAGCTCATCAACAGGGGGGCCCTACGAGCAGTACTTC.

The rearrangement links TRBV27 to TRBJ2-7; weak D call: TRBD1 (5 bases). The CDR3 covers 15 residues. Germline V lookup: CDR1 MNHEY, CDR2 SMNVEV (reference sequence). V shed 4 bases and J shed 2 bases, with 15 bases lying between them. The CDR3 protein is CASSSYYRRTYEQYF. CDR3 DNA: TGTGCCAGCAGTTCTTATTACAGGAGAACCTACGAGCAGTACTTC.

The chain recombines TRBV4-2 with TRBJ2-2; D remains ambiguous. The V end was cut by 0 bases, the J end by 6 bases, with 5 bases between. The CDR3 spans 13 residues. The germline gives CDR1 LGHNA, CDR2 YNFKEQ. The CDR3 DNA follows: TGTGCCAGCAGCCAAGATCTTTCCGGGGAGCTGTTTTTT. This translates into CASSQDLSGELFF.

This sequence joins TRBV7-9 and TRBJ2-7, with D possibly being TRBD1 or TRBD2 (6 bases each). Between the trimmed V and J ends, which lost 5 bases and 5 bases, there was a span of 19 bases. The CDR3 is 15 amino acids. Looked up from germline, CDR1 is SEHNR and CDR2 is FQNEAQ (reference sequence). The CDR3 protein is CASSLRGAATHEQYF. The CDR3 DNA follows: TGTGCCAGCAGCCTAAGGGGGGCGGCTACCCACGAGCAGTACTTC.

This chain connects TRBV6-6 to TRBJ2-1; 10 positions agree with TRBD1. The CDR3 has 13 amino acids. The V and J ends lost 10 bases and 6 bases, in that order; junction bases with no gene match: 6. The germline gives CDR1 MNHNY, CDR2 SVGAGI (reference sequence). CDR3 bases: TGTGCCACCTCCTGGACAGGGGGCAATGAGCAGTTCTTC. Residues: CATSWTGGNEQFF.

CDR3: CASSLELAGVREQYF. The CDR3 DNA is TGCGCCAGCAGCTTGGAGCTAGCGGGAGTGAGAGAGCAGTACTTC. The V call is TRBV5-1, the J call TRBJ2-7; 10 bases match TRBD2. Germline CDR1 and CDR2: SGHRS and YFSETQ. This CDR3 has 15 amino acids. V lost 0 bases, J lost 7 bases, and 7 bases stayed unmatched. Drawing the rest from reference TRBV5-1 and TRBJ2-7, the complete variable domain is KAGVTQTPRYLIKTRGQQVTLSCSPISGHRSVSWYQQTPGQGLQFLFEYFSETQRNKGNFPGRFSGRQFSNSRSEMNVSTLELGDSALYLCASSLELAGVREQYFGPGTRLTVT.